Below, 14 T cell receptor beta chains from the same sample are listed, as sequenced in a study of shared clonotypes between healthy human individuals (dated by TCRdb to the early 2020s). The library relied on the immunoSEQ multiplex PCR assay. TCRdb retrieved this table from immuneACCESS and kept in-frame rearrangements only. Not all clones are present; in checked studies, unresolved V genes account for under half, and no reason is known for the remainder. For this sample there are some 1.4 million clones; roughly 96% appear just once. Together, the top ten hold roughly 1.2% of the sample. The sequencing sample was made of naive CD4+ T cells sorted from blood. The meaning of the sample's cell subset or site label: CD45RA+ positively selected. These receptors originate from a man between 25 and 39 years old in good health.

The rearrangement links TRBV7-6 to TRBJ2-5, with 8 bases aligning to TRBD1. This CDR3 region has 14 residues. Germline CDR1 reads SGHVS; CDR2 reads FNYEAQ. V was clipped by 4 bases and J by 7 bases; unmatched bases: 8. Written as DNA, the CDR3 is TGTGCCAGCAGCTCGATTGGACAGGGTGGGACCCAGTACTTC. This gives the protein CASSSIGQGGTQYF. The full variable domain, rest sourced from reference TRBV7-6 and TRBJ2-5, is GAGVSQSPRYKVTKRGQDVALRCDPISGHVSLYWYRQALGQGPEFLTYFNYEAQQDKSGLPNDRFSAERPEGSISTLTIQRTEQRDSAMYRCASSSIGQGGTQYFGPGTRLLVL.

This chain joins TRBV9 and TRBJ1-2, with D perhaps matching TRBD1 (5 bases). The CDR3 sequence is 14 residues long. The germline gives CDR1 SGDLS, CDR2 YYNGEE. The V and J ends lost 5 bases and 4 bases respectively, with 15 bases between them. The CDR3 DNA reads TGTGCCAGCAGTCTTCCGGGACCGGGCTATGGCTACACCTTC. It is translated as CASSLPGPGYGYTF.

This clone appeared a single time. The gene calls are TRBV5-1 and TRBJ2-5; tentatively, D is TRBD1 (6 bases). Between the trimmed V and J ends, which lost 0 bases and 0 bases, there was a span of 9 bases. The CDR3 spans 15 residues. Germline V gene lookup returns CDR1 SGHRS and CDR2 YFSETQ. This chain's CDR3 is CASSLDGQYQETQYF. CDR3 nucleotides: TGCGCCAGCAGCTTGGACGGACAGTACCAAGAGACCCAGTACTTC.

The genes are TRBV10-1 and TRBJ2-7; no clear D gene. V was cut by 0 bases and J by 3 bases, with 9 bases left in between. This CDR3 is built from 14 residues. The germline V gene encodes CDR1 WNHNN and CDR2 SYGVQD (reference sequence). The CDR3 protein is CASSESGRYYEQYF. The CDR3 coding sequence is TGCGCCAGCAGTGAGTCGGGCAGATACTACGAGCAGTACTTC.

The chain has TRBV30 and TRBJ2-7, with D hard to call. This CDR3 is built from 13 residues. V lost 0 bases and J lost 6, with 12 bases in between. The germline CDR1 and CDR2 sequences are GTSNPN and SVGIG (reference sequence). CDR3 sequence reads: CAWSVLLSGEQYF. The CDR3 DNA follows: TGTGCCTGGAGTGTACTATTGTCCGGCGAGCAGTACTTC.

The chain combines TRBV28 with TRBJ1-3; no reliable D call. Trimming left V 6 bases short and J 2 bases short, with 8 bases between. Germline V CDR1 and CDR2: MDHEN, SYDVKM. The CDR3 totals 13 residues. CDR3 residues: CASSHYAGNTIYF. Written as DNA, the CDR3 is TGTGCCAGCAGCCACTACGCTGGAAACACCATATATTTT.

In DNA, the CDR3 is TGTGCCAGCAGCCGAAGTCGTAGCGGAGTCCAGGAGCAGTACTTC. Protein: CASSRSRSGVQEQYF. The chain joins TRBV7-2 to TRBJ2-7, with D perhaps TRBD2 (6 bases). The CDR3 is made up of 15 amino acids. V was shortened by 5 bases and J by 7 bases, with 21 bases between the two germline ends. The germline gives CDR1 SGHTA, CDR2 FQGNSA.

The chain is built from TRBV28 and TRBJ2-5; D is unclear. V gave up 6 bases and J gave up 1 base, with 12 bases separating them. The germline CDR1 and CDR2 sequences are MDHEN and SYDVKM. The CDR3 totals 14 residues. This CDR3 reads CASSIVDFQETQYF. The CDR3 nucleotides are TGTGCCAGCAGCATTGTGGATTTCCAAGAGACCCAGTACTTC.

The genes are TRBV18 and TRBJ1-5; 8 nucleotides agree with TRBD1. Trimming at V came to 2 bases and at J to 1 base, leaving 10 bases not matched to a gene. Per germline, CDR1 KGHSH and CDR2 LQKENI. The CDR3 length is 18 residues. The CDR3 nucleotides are TGTGCCAGCTCACCAAATATTCAGGGGGCCTGGAGCAATCAGCCCCAGCATTTT. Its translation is CASSPNIQGAWSNQPQHF.

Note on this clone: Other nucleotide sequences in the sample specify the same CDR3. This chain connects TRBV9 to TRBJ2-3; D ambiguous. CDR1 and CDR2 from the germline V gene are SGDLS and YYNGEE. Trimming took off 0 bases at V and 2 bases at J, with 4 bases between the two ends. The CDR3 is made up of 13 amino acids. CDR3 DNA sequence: TGTGCCAGCAGCGTAGCGTCCACAGATACGCAGTATTTT. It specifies CASSVASTDTQYF.

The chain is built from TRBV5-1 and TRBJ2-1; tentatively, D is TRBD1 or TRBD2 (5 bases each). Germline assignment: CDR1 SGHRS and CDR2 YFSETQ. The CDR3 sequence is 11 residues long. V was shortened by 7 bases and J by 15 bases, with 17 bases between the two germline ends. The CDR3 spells CASDHRDPGFF. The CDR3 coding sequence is TGCGCCAGCGACCACCGGGACCCGGGGTTCTTC.

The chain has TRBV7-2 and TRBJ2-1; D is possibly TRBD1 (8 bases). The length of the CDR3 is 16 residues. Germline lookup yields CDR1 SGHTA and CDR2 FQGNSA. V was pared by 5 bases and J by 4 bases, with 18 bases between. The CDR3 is CASSHRGDRIYNEQFF. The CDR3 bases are TGTGCCAGCAGCCATCGGGGGGACAGGATATACAATGAGCAGTTCTTC.

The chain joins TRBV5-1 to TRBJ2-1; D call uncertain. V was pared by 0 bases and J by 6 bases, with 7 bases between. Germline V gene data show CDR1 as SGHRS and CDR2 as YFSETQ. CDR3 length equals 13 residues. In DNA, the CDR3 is TGCGCCAGCAGCTTGGACCTCCTCAATGAGCAGTTCTTC. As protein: CASSLDLLNEQFF.

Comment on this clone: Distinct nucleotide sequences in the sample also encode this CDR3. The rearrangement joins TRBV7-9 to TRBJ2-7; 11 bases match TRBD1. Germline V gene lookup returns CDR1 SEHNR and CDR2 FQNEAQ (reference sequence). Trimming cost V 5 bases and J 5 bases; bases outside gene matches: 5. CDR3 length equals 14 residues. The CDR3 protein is CASSLGQGAHEQYF. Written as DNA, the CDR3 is TGTGCCAGCAGCCTCGGACAGGGGGCCCACGAGCAGTACTTC. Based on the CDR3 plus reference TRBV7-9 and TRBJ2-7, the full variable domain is DTGVSQNPRHKITKRGQNVTFRCDPISEHNRLYWYRQTLGQGPEFLTYFQNEAQLEKSRLLSDRFSAERPKGSFSTLEIQRTEQGDSAMYLCASSLGQGAHEQYFGPGTRLTVT.